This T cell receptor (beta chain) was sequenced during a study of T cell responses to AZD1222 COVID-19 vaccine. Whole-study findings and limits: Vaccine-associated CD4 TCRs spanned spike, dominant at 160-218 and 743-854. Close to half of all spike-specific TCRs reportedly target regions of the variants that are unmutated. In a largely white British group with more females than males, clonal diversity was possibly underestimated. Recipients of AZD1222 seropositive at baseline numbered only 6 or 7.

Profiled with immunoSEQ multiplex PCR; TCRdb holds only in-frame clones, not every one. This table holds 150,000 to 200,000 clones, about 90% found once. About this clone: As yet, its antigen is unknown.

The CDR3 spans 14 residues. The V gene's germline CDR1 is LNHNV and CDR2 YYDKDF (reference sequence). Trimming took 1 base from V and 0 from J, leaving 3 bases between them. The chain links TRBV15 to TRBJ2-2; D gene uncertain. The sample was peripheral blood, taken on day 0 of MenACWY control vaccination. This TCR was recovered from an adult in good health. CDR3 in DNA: TGTGCCACCAGCAGAGGTCCGAACACCGGGGAGCTGTTTTTT. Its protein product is CATSRGPNTGELFF.